The 18 T cell receptor beta chains presented below share a single source sample, sequenced in a study of somatic mutations in cytotoxic T cells in rheumatoid arthritis. The assay was immunoSEQ multiplex PCR, and TCRdb's table has in-frame clones only and misses some. Among a few thousand clones listed, 78% were seen once. The sample taken for sequencing was CD8+ T cells sorted from blood. The receptors derive from a man between 70 and 80 years old with rheumatoid arthritis.

The chain recombines TRBV11-2 with TRBJ1-1; no firm D call. There are 13 residues in the CDR3. V shed 1 base and J shed 7 bases, with 10 bases lying between them. In germline, CDR1 is SGHAT, CDR2 FQNNGV. CDR3 DNA: TGTGCCAGCAGCTTAGGGGCCAAAATTGAAGCTTTCTTT. Encoded protein: CASSLGAKIEAFF.

About this clone itself: Different DNA sequences within this sample yield the same CDR3. The chain employs TRBV2 and TRBJ1-2, with 9 positions matching TRBD1. The CDR3 totals 15 residues. CDR1 SNHLY and CDR2 FYNNEI come from the germline V gene. V lost 9 bases, J lost 5 bases, and 13 bases stayed unmatched. CDR3 region: CASRDVPTGGYGYTF. CDR3 in DNA: TGTGCCAGTAGGGACGTACCGACAGGGGGATATGGCTACACCTTC. The full variable domain, its missing parts supplied by reference TRBV2 and TRBJ1-2, is EPEVTQTPSHQVTQMGQEVILRCVPISNHLYFYWYRQILGQKVEFLVSFYNNEISEKSEIFDDQFSVERPDGSNFTLKIRSTKLEDSAMYFCASRDVPTGGYGYTFGSGTRLTVV.

The V and J genes are TRBV7-9 and TRBJ2-3; TRBD2 might be the D (6 bases). This CDR3 region has 14 residues. Trimming took 7 bases from V and 1 from J, leaving 12 bases between them. Per germline, CDR1 SEHNR and CDR2 FQNEAQ (reference sequence). The CDR3 spells CASTPSSGTDTQYF. The DNA for the CDR3 is TGTGCCAGCACCCCATCTAGCGGCACAGATACGCAGTATTTT.

The V call is TRBV28, the J call TRBJ2-7; perhaps TRBD2 as D (6 bases). Trimming stripped 7 bases from V and 2 bases from J, with 18 bases between. The CDR3 extends over 15 amino acids. Germline-derived CDR1 and CDR2 are MDHEN and SYDVKM. CDR3 nucleotide sequence: TGTGCCAGCACCGCGGGCTTCGGGGGAACCTACGAGCAGTACTTC. This codes for CASTAGFGGTYEQYF.

This clone was seen only once. The V gene is TRBV6-1, the J gene TRBJ2-7; a weak D match, TRBD2 (6 bases). Germline V gene data show CDR1 as MNHNS and CDR2 as SASEGT. The CDR3 extends over 14 amino acids. Deletions cut 7 bases from V and 5 bases from J, with 18 bases between. CDR3 sequence (DNA): TGTGCCAGCAATCGTCTAGCGTCCTTCGACGAGCAGTACTTC. Encoded protein: CASNRLASFDEQYF.

This sequence joins TRBV19 and TRBJ1-1, with 9 bases aligning to TRBD1. The CDR3 extends over 15 amino acids. With 6 bases clipped from V and 4 bases from J, the junction kept 9 bases outside the gene matches. Germline V CDR1 and CDR2: LNHDA, SQIVND (reference sequence). In DNA form, the CDR3 reads TGTGCCAGTAGCGCTTCCGGGACAGGGTCCACTGAAGCTTTCTTT. Its translation: CASSASGTGSTEAFF.

This chain links TRBV9 with TRBJ2-1, with 9 bases aligning to TRBD1. V dropped 3 bases and J dropped 5; count of bases not matched to a gene: 6. The CDR3 runs to 15 residues. Germline loops: CDR1 SGDLS, CDR2 YYNGEE. This CDR3 reads CASSAPDRGDNEQFF. DNA for the CDR3: TGTGCCAGCAGCGCCCCGGACAGGGGAGACAATGAGCAGTTCTTC.

This clone showed up just once. The rearrangement joins TRBV29-1 to TRBJ1-1; possibly TRBD1 for D (6 bases). This CDR3 contains 14 residues. V was trimmed by 6 bases and J by 5 bases, leaving 19 bases between them. Germline V gene sequence: CDR1 SQVTM, CDR2 ANQGSEA. The CDR3 here is CSVLQQGLGTEAFF. The CDR3 DNA sequence: TGCAGCGTCCTCCAACAGGGTCTGGGGACTGAAGCTTTCTTT.

V gene TRBV27 combines with J gene TRBJ2-5, with D tentatively TRBD2 (6 bases). This CDR3 contains 18 residues. Germline lookup yields CDR1 MNHEY and CDR2 SMNVEV (reference sequence). Trimming took off 2 bases at V and 1 base at J, with 20 bases between the two ends. In DNA form, the CDR3 reads TGTGCCAGCAGTTTAAGTCCGGGACTCCTTGACCTCCAAGAGACCCAGTACTTC. Translating gives CASSLSPGLLDLQETQYF.

V usage is TRBV10-2 and J usage is TRBJ2-7, with 9 bases that match TRBD2. The J segment lost 3 bases and the V segment lost 3 bases, leaving 6 bases of the junction unmatched. The germline V gene has CDR1 WSHSY and CDR2 SAAADI. The length of the CDR3 is 15 residues. Written as DNA, the CDR3 is TGCGCCAGCAGTGATTGGCTAGCGGGGAACTACGAGCAGTACTTC. Residues: CASSDWLAGNYEQYF.

This clone has only one observation. The CDR3 region is CASSFRQGGPDTQYF. In nucleotides, the CDR3 is TGTGCCAGCAGCTTTCGACAGGGCGGCCCAGATACGCAGTATTTT. The V call is TRBV13, the J call TRBJ2-3; 7 nucleotides line up with TRBD1. After removal of 3 bases from V and 4 bases from J, the junction contained 7 bases not matched to a gene. This CDR3 is built from 15 residues. CDR1 PRHDT and CDR2 FYEKMQ come from the germline V gene (reference sequence).

The V gene is TRBV27, the J gene TRBJ2-7; D is possibly TRBD2 (6 bases). The CDR3 is 13 amino acids. CDR1 and CDR2 from the germline V gene are MNHEY and SMNVEV (reference sequence). Trimming shortened V by 4 bases and J by 5 bases, and 12 bases separated the two germline ends. CDR3 in DNA: TGTGCCAGCAGTTACTCGGGGACTGACGAGCAGTACTTC. Translating it yields CASSYSGTDEQYF.

The chain uses TRBV6-1 and TRBJ2-1; the match to TRBD1 covers 9 bases. Per germline, CDR1 MNHNS and CDR2 SASEGT. There are 15 residues in the CDR3. V was pared by 5 bases and J by 1 base, with 3 bases of the junction left unmatched. CDR3 sequence reads: CASSNRGPSYNEQFF. CDR3 sequence (DNA): TGTGCCAGCAGTAACAGGGGGCCGTCCTACAATGAGCAGTTCTTC.

The V gene is TRBV5-3, the J gene TRBJ1-2; unclear D gene. TRBV5-3 is treated as an ORF (open reading frame) with a function not yet certain. The CDR3 covers 14 residues. Trimming took 1 base from V and 0 from J, leaving 7 bases between them. The CDR3 DNA reads as TGTGCCAGAAGCTTGATACAGCCTAACTATGGCTACACCTTC. It is translated as CARSLIQPNYGYTF.

The chain has TRBV28 and TRBJ1-1; TRBD1 aligns across 9 bases. With V trimmed by 5 bases and J by 0 bases, 4 bases remained unmatched. Per germline, CDR1 MDHEN and CDR2 SYDVKM. The CDR3 sequence is 15 residues long. CDR3 DNA sequence: TGTGCCAGCAGTGGGCGACAGGGGGTGAACACTGAAGCTTTCTTT. This sequence encodes CASSGRQGVNTEAFF.

The J gene is TRBJ2-2, the V gene TRBV30; D ambiguous. There are 12 residues in the CDR3. V lost 6 bases and J 4 bases, leaving 9 bases between the germline ends. Germline values: CDR1 GTSNPN, CDR2 SVGIG (reference sequence). CDR3 protein: CACFSSTGELFF. The CDR3 region has the DNA TGTGCCTGTTTTTCGAGCACCGGGGAGCTGTTTTTT. Together with reference TRBV30 and TRBJ2-2, the CDR3 gives the full variable domain: SQTIHQWPATLVQPVGSPLSLECTVEGTSNPNLYWYRQAAGRGLQLLFYSVGIGQISSEVPQNLSASRPQDRQFILSSKKLLLSDSGFYLCACFSSTGELFFGEGSRLTVL.

The chain has TRBV28 and TRBJ2-7; a weak D match, TRBD2 (5 bases). The V end was cut by 6 bases, the J end by 0 bases, with 12 bases between. Germline V lookup: CDR1 MDHEN, CDR2 SYDVKM. This CDR3 has 14 amino acids. The CDR3 DNA reads as TGTGCCAGCAGCCACGGACTCAGCTCCTACGAGCAGTACTTC. This sequence encodes CASSHGLSSYEQYF.

The gene calls are TRBV7-9 and TRBJ2-6, with D hard to call. V lost 5 bases and J 5 bases, leaving 22 bases between the germline ends. The V gene's germline CDR1 is SEHNR and CDR2 FQNEAQ (reference sequence). The CDR3 is 18 amino acids. The CDR3 DNA is TGTGCCAGCAGCACGGCATCATACCGACAAAGTCGGGCCAACGTCCTGACTTTC. This gives the protein CASSTASYRQSRANVLTF.